This TCR beta chain appears in the sequencing data of a study of T-cell reconstitution after alpha-beta-depleted transplantation in children. A library of TCRbeta sequences, prepared with unique molecular identifiers, was generated. TCRdb ran MiXCR on the PCR reads and lists one entry per CDR3 protein. The sample consists of fewer than 120,000 distinct CDR3 sequences, 10% of them appearing once. The sample consisted of PBMCs from the stem cell graft donor, taken from the stem cell graft. This TCR was recovered from a human donor who donated a stem cell graft to a child with acute lymphoblastic leukemia.

The CDR3 DNA reads TGTGCCAGCTCACCAGTGGATGAGCAGTTCTTC. Translated: CASSPVDEQFF. V gene TRBV18 combines with J gene TRBJ2-1, with D hard to call. The CDR3 runs 11 residues. Germline values: CDR1 KGHSH, CDR2 LQKENI. Trimming removed 2 bases at V and 8 bases at J, with 4 bases between.